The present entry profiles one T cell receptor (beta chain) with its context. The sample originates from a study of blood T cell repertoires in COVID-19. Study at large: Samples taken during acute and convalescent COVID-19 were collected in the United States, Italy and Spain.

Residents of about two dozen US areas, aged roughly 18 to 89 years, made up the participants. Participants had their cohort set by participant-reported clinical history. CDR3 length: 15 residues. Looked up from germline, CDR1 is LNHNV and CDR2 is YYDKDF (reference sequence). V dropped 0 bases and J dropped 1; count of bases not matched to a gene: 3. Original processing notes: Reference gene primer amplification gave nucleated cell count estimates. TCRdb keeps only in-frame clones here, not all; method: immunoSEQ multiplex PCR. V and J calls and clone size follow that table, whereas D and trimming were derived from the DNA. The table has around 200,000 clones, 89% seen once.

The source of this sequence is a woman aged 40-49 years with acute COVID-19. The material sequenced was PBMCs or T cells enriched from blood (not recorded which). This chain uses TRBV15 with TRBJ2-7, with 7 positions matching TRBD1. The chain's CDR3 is CATSRDQDRSYEQYF. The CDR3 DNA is TGTGCCACCAGCAGAGATCAGGACAGGTCCTACGAGCAGTACTTC.